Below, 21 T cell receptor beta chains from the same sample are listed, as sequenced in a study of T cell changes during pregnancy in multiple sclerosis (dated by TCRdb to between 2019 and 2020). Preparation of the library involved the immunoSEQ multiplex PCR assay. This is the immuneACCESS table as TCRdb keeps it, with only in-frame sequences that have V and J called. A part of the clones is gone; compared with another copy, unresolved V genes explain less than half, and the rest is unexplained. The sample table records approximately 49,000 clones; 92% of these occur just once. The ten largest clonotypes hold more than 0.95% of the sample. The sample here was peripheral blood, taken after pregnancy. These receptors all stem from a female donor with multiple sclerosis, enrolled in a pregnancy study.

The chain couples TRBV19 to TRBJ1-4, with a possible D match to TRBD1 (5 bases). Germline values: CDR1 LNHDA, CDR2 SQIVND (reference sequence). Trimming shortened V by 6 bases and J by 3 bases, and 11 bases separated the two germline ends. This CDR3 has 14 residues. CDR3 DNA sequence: TGTGCCAGTAGCCTAATAGGGGCTAATGAAAAACTGTTTTTT. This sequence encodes CASSLIGANEKLFF.

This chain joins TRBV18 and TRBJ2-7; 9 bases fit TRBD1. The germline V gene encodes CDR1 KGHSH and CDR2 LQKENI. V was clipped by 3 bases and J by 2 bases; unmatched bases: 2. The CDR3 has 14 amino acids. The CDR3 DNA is TGTGCCAGCTCACCGACAGGGGGTACCTACGAGCAGTACTTC. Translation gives CASSPTGGTYEQYF.

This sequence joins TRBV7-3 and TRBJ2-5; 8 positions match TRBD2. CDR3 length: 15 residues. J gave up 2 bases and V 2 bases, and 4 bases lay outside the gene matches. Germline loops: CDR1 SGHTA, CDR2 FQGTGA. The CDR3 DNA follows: TGTGCCAGCAGCTTAGGAGCGGGGGTACAAGAGACCCAGTACTTC. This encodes CASSLGAGVQETQYF.

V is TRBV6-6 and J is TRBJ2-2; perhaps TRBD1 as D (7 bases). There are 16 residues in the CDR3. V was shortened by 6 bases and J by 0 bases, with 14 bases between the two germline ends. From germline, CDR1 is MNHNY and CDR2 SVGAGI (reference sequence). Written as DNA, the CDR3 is TGTGCCAGCAGGCGAGACAGGGAGGCGAACACCGGGGAGCTGTTTTTT. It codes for CASRRDREANTGELFF.

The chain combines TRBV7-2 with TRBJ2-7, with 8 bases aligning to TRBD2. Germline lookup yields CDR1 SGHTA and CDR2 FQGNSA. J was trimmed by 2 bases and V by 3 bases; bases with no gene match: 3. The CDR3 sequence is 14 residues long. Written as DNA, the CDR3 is TGTGCCAGCAGCTTCAGCGGGGGCGCCTACGAGCAGTACTTC. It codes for CASSFSGGAYEQYF. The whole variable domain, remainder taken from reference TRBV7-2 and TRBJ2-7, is GAGVSQSPSNKVTEKGKDVELRCDPISGHTALYWYRQSLGQGLEFLIYFQGNSAPDKSGLPSDRFSAERTGGSVSTLTIQRTQQEDSAVYLCASSFSGGAYEQYFGPGTRLTVT.

CDR3 in DNA: TGTGCCAGTAGTATAGATGGGGAGATGAACACTGAAGCTTTCTTT. The encoded protein is CASSIDGEMNTEAFF. V gene TRBV19 combines with J gene TRBJ1-1; D remains ambiguous. The CDR3 has 15 residues. V was shortened by 0 bases and J by 0 bases, with 8 bases between the two germline ends. CDR1 LNHDA and CDR2 SQIVND come from the germline V gene (reference sequence).

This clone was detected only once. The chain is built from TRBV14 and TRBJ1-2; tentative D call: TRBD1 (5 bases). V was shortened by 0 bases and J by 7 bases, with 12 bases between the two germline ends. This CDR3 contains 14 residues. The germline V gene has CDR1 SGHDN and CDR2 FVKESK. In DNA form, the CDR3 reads TGTGCCAGCAGCCAAGATCAAAGGGGTCTTGGCTACACCTTC. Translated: CASSQDQRGLGYTF.

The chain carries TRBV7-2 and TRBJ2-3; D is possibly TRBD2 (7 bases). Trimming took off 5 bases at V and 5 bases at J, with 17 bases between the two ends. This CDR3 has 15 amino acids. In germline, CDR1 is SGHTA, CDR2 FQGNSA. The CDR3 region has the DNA TGTGCCAGCAGCAGGATTGGGGGGGGCGGAGATACGCAGTATTTT. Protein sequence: CASSRIGGGGDTQYF.

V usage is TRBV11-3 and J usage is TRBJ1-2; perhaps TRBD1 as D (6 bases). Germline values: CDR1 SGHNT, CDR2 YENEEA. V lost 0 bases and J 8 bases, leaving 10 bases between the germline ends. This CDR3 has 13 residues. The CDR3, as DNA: TGTGCCAGCAGCTTAGAAGACAGGACAGGCTACACCTTC. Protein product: CASSLEDRTGYTF.

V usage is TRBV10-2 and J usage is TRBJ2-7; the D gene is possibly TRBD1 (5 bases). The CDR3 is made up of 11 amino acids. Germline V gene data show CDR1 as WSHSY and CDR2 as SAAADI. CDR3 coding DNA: TGCGCTGCTCAGGGTACCCGCGAGCAGTACTTC. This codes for CAAQGTREQYF.

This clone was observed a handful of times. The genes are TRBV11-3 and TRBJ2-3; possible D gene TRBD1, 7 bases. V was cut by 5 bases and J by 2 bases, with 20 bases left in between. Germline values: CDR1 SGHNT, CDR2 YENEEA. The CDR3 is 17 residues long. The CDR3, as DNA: TGTGCCAGCAGCCTCGGAGGGGGCTCATCATTCACAGATACGCAGTATTTT. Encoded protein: CASSLGGGSSFTDTQYF.

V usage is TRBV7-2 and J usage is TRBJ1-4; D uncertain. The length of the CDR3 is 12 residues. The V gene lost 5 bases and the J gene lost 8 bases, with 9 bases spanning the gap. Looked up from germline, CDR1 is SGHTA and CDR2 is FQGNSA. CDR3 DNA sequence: TGTGCCAGCAGCCCCAGCGGGGAAAAACTGTTTTTT. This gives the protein CASSPSGEKLFF.

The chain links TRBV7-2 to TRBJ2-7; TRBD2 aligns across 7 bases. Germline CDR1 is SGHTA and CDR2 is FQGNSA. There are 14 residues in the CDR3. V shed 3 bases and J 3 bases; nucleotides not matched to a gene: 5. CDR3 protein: CASSLNRGDYEQYF. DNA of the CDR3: TGTGCCAGCAGCTTGAACCGGGGGGACTACGAGCAGTACTTC. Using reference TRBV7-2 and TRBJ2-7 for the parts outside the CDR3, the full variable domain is GAGVSQSPSNKVTEKGKDVELRCDPISGHTALYWYRQSLGQGLEFLIYFQGNSAPDKSGLPSDRFSAERTGGSVSTLTIQRTQQEDSAVYLCASSLNRGDYEQYFGPGTRLTVT.

The CDR3 spells CASSQGPGQVHYGYTF. CDR3 DNA: TGTGCCAGCAGTCAAGGCCCGGGACAGGTGCACTATGGCTACACCTTC. The chain couples TRBV7-2 to TRBJ1-2, with 8 bases matching TRBD1. This CDR3 comprises 16 residues. The germline V gene encodes CDR1 SGHTA and CDR2 FQGNSA. Germline trimming cut 6 bases from V and 3 bases from J; bases unmatched to any gene: 12.

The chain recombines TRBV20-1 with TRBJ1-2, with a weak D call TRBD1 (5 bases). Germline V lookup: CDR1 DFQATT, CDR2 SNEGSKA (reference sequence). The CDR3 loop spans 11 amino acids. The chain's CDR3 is CSTLAGRGYTF. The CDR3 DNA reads TGCAGCACCTTAGCGGGGCGCGGCTACACCTTC.

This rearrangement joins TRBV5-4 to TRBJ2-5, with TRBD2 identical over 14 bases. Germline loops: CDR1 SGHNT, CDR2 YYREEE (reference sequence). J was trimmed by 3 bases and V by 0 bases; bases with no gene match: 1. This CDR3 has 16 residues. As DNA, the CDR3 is TGTGCCAGCAGCTTGGGGGGACTAGCGGGGGAAGAGACCCAGTACTTC. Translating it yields CASSLGGLAGEETQYF.

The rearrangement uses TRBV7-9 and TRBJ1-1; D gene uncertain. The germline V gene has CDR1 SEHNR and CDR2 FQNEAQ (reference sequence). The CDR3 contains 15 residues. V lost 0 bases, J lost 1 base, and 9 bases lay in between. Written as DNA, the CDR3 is TGTGCCAGCAGCTTAGCGCTAGGCAGGAACACTGAAGCTTTCTTT. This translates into CASSLALGRNTEAFF.

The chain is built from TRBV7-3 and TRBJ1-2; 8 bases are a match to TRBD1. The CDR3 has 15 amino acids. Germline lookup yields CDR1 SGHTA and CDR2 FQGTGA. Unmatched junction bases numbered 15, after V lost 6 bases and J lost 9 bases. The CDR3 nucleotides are TGTGCCAGCAGTTTAGGCCCCCGGACAGGGAGTCGCTACACCTTC. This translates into CASSLGPRTGSRYTF.

The CDR3 DNA sequence: TGTGCCAGCAGTTACTCGAATCAGGGGATCTACGAGCAGTACTTC. It encodes CASSYSNQGIYEQYF. This chain links TRBV6-5 with TRBJ2-7, with a weak D call TRBD1 (6 bases). The CDR3 extends over 15 amino acids. From germline, CDR1 is MNHEY and CDR2 SVGAGI. V was clipped by 0 bases and J by 3 bases, with 12 bases between them.

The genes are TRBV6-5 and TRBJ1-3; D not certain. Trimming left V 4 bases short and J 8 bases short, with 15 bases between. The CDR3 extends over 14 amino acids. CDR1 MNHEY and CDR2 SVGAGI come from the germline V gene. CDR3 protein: CASSSPGRSDTIYF. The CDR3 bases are TGTGCCAGCAGTTCCCCGGGAAGGTCAGACACCATATATTTT.

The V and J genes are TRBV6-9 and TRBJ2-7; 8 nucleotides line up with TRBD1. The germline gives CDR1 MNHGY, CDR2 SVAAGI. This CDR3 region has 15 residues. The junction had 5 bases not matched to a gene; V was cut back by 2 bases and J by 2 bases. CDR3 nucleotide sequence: TGTGCCAGCAGTTATGGCAGGACAGGGACCTACGAGCAGTACTTC. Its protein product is CASSYGRTGTYEQYF.